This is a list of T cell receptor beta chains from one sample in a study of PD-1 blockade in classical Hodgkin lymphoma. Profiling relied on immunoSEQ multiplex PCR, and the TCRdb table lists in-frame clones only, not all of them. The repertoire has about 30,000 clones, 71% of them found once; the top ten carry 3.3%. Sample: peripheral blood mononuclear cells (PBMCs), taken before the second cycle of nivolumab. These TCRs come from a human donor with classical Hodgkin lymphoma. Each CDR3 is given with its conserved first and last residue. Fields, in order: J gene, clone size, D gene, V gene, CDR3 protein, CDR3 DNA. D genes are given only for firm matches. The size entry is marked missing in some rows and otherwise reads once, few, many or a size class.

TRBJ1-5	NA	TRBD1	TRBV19	CASSIAGGPHQPQHF	TGTGCCAGTAGTATAGCAGGGGGCCCCCATCAGCCCCAGCATTTT
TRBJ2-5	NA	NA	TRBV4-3	CASSQTTDRELYF	TGCGCCAGCAGCCAAACTACCGACCGGGAATTGTACTTC
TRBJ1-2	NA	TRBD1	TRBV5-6	CASSENRGPDYGYTF	TGTGCCAGCAGCGAGAACAGGGGCCCAGATTATGGCTACACCTTC
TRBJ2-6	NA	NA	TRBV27	CASSFGGFSGANVLTF	TGTGCCAGCAGTTTTGGGGGATTCTCTGGGGCCAACGTCCTGACTTTC
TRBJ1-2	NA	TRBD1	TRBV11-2	CASSLGQGGGTGHYTF	TGTGCCAGCAGCTTGGGGCAGGGGGGAGGTACGGGGCACTACACCTTC
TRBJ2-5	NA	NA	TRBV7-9	CASSLVGFETQYF	TGTGCCAGCAGCTTGGTAGGCTTTGAGACCCAGTACTTC
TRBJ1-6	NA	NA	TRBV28	CASTLQGRNNSPLHF	TGTGCCAGCACCTTACAGGGTAGGAATAATTCACCCCTCCACTTT
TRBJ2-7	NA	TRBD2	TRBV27	CASSRPRTSGGYEQYF	TGTGCCAGCAGTCGACCCCGGACTAGCGGGGGTTACGAGCAGTACTTC
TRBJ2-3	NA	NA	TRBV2	CASSAPEGWGTDTQYF	TGTGCCAGCAGTGCCCCAGAGGGTTGGGGCACAGATACGCAGTATTTT
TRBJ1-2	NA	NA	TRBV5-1	CASRGSVVAPANYGYTF	TGCGCCAGCAGGGGTTCGGTGGTAGCCCCAGCTAACTATGGCTACACCTTC
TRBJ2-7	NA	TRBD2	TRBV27	CATSSGAVSEQYF	TGTGCCACCTCCAGCGGGGCAGTGAGCGAGCAGTACTTC
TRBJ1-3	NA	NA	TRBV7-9	CASSLIGFGVKDSGNTIYF	TGTGCCAGCAGCTTAATCGGTTTCGGGGTTAAAGACTCTGGAAACACCATATATTTT
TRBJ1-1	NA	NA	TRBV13	CASSLMGNTEAFF	TGTGCCAGCAGCTTAATGGGGAACACTGAAGCTTTCTTT
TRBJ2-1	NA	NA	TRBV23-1	CASSLCFFGVYNEQFF	TGCGCCAGCAGTCTTTGTTTCTTCGGCGTTTACAATGAGCAGTTCTTC
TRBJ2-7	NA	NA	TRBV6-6	CASGPYEQYF	TGTGCCAGCGGCCCCTACGAGCAGTACTTC
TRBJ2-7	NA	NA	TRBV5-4	CASSLEAGRLLYEQYF	TGTGCCAGCAGCTTGGAGGCCGGGCGCCTCCTTTACGAGCAGTACTTC
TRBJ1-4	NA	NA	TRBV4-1	CASSQDTGWDEKLFF	TGCGCCAGCAGCCAAGATACAGGCTGGGATGAAAAACTGTTTTTT
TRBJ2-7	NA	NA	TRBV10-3	CAISESETALMKQYF	TGTGCCATCAGTGAGTCCGAGACAGCTTTGATGAAGCAGTACTTC
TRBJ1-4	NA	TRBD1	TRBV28	CASRGLGQINEKLFF	TGTGCCAGCAGGGGATTGGGACAGATTAATGAAAAACTGTTTTTT
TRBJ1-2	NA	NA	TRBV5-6	CASSLVQLRGYGYTF	TGTGCCAGCAGCTTGGTACAGCTTCGGGGCTATGGCTACACCTTC
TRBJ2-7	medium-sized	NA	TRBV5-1	CARVQPSYEQYF	TGCGCCAGGGTACAGCCATCCTACGAGCAGTACTTC
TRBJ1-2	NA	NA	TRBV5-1	CASSLGMAINYGYTF	TGCGCCAGCAGCTTGGGGATGGCAATCAACTATGGCTACACCTTC
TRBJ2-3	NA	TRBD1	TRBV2	CASSESQGANTDTQYF	TGTGCCAGCAGCGAGAGTCAGGGGGCGAACACAGATACGCAGTATTTT
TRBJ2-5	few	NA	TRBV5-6	CASSLRGQETQYF	TGTGCCAGCAGCCTGCGGGGCCAAGAGACCCAGTACTTC
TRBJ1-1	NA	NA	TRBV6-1	CASSERVYTEAFF	TGTGCCAGCAGTGAAAGGGTTTACACTGAAGCTTTCTTT